The T cell receptor beta chain described here comes from a study of T cell responses to AZD1222 COVID-19 vaccine. Study-level points and caveats: Unmutated variant regions are reportedly the target of nearly half of TCRs that are spike-specific. Clonal diversity was possibly underestimated; the donors were predominantly white British and more often female. Following two doses of AZD1222, Spike-specific TCR breadth and depth rose.

Libraries were prepared by immunoSEQ multiplex PCR; TCRdb keeps only in-frame clonotypes and omits some of them. The sample shows more than 90,000 clones, approximately 83% of them seen only once. Germline V gene data show CDR1 as MDHEN and CDR2 as SYDVKM. Losses at the gene ends were 9 bases for V and 7 bases for J; bases not matched to a gene: 7. The CDR3 is 13 residues long. A note on this clone: Its specificity is not known.

This clonotype was sampled from an adult in good health. The sequences come from peripheral blood, collected on day 0 of AZD1222 vaccination. J is TRBJ1-2 and V is TRBV28; 11 bases fit TRBD1. DNA for the CDR3: TGTGCCAGTTATGGACAGGGGGCTATTGGCTACACCTTC. This encodes CASYGQGAIGYTF.